The 16 T cell receptor beta chains below were found in one sample sequenced in a study of T cells expressing NK-cell markers (dated by TCRdb to about 2020). Library generation was performed with 5' RACE. Data came from an Illumina HiSeq 2000. TCRdb reprocessed the reads and lists each CDR3 protein sequence as a single entry, with no DNA. The sample's table covers over 150,000 distinct CDR3 sequences. The top ten hold 20% to 25% of the sample. Material for sequencing was blood T cells: a sorted CD56 or NKG2C T cell subset, CD4+ or CD8+ T cells, or bulk PBMC T cells (not recorded which). These receptors came from a man aged 18 to 69 in good health.

This chain joins TRBV5-1 and TRBJ2-7; TCRdb's D gene call, TRBD1, goes unchecked for lack of DNA. Germline CDR1 SGHRS, CDR2 YFSETQ. The CDR3 is 15 amino acids. The CDR3 is CASRSAGGSLYEQYF.

CDR3 amino acids: CASSPEGQNTEAFF. The chain has TRBV4-2 and TRBJ1-1; TCRdb selects TRBD1, and the lack of DNA leaves this call unchecked. CDR3 length: 14 amino acids. Germline CDR1 reads LGHNA; CDR2 reads YNFKEQ.

The rearrangement joins TRBV11-3 to TRBJ2-7. This CDR3 has 11 residues. Looked up from germline, CDR1 is SGHNT and CDR2 is YENEEA. The CDR3 reads CASSLGSQQYF.

The rearrangement joins TRBV20-1 to TRBJ2-2; TCRdb gives TRBD2 as the D gene, but with no DNA this cannot be confirmed. CDR3 length equals 16 residues. Germline loops: CDR1 DFQATT, CDR2 SNEGSKA (reference sequence). CDR3 sequence: CSARDRTSLNTGELFF.

J is TRBJ2-2 and V is TRBV29-1; TCRdb's D gene call, TRBD2, goes unchecked for lack of DNA. Germline CDR1 is SQVTM and CDR2 is ANQGSEA. This CDR3 contains 15 residues. The CDR3 protein is CSVQRAGVNTGELFF.

The V gene is TRBV12-3 or TRBV12-4, the J gene TRBJ2-2; TCRdb indicates TRBD1, and absent DNA this call remains unverified. The CDR3 is made up of 17 amino acids. CDR3 sequence reads: CASSFDRGFTRAGELFF.

The genes are TRBV4-2 and TRBJ1-1; TCRdb returns TRBD1, unconfirmable since there is no DNA. Germline values: CDR1 LGHNA, CDR2 YNFKEQ. CDR3 length equals 16 residues. The chain's CDR3 is CASSQDRGVMNTEAFF.

The V gene is TRBV11-2, the J gene TRBJ1-1; the TRBD1 assignment by TCRdb is unverifiable without DNA. Germline V gene data show CDR1 as SGHAT and CDR2 as FQNNGV. The CDR3 length is 14 residues. This chain's CDR3 is CASSLVVGRTEAFF.

The chain uses TRBV7-9 and TRBJ2-5; TCRdb's D gene call, TRBD2, goes unchecked for lack of DNA. The germline CDR1 and CDR2 sequences are SEHNR and FQNEAQ (reference sequence). The CDR3 spans 15 residues. The CDR3: CASSYGLGLQETQYF.

J is TRBJ1-6 and V is TRBV3-1; TCRdb lists TRBD1, though no DNA is available to test this call. The CDR3 totals 15 residues. Germline CDR1 and CDR2: LGHDT and YNNKEL (reference sequence). The CDR3 reads CASSQGGQGGSPLHF.

The V gene is TRBV12-3 or TRBV12-4, the J gene TRBJ2-3; TCRdb names TRBD1, which stays unverified in the absence of DNA. The CDR3 extends over 15 amino acids. This CDR3 is CASSIPGQGTDTQYF.

The CDR3 sequence is CASSYSIEVPGGGQETQYF. This chain links TRBV6-5 with TRBJ2-5; TCRdb selects TRBD1, and the lack of DNA leaves this call unchecked. This CDR3 contains 19 residues. Germline V gene lookup returns CDR1 MNHEY and CDR2 SVGAGI.

This sequence joins TRBV7-6 and TRBJ2-1. Germline CDR1 reads SGHVS; CDR2 reads FNYEAQ. The CDR3 contains 17 residues. The CDR3 protein is CASSLFRAQESYNEQFF.

V usage is TRBV2 and J usage is TRBJ2-2; the TCRdb call, TRBD1, lacks DNA for checking. Germline CDR1 and CDR2: SNHLY and FYNNEI. The CDR3 covers 14 residues. This chain's CDR3 is CASRETGGTGELFF.

The rearrangement uses TRBV3-1 and TRBJ1-1. CDR3 length equals 13 residues. Germline CDR1 is LGHDT and CDR2 is YNNKEL (reference sequence). The CDR3 loop is CASSQDVNTEAFF. The complete variable domain, with remaining parts taken from reference TRBV3-1 and TRBJ1-1, reads DTAVSQTPKYLVTQMGNDKSIKCEQNLGHDTMYWYKQDSKKFLKIMFSYNNKELIINETVPNRFSPKSPDKAHLNLHINSLELGDSAVYFCASSQDVNTEAFFGQGTRLTVV.

The rearrangement links TRBV12-3 or TRBV12-4 to TRBJ1-2. CDR3 length: 16 residues. The CDR3: CASSLQVQGLGYGYTF.